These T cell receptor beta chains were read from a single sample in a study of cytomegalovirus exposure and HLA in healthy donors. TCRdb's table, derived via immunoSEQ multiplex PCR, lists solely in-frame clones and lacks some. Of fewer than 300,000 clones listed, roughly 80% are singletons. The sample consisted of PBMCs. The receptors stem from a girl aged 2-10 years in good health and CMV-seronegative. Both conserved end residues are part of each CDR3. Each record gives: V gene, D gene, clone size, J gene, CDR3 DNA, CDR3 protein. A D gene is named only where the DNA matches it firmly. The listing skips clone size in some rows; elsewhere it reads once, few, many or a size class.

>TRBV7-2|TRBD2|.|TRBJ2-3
TGTGCCAGCAGCTTAGTTGCGGGGGAGTCCACAGATACGCAGTATTTT
CASSLVAGESTDTQYF
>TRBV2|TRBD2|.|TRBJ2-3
TGTGCCAGCAGTGCTAGCGGGGGGGCCGGGGATACGCAGTATTTT
CASSASGGAGDTQYF
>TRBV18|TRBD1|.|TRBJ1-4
TGTGCCAGCTCATCCCGGGACAGTGGTGAAAAACTGTTTTTT
CASSSRDSGEKLFF
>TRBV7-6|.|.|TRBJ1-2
TGTGCCAGCAGCTTTCCGGGGGGATATGGCTACACCTTC
CASSFPGGYGYTF
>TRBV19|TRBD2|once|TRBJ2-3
TGTGCCAGTAGTATAGTTGGCGGGAGGGTTTGGACAGATACGCAGTATTTT
CASSIVGGRVWTDTQYF
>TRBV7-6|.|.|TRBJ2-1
TGTGCCAGCAGCTTAGTATTCGAGGCGGGGCCCTACAATGAGCAGTTCTTC
CASSLVFEAGPYNEQFF
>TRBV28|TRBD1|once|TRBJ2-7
TGTGCCAGCAGTTCCGCAGGGACAGGGGTCTACGAGCAGTACTTC
CASSSAGTGVYEQYF
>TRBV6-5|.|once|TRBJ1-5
TGTGCCAGCAGTTACGGCTCTGGGCCAGGTCAGCCCCAGCATTTT
CASSYGSGPGQPQHF
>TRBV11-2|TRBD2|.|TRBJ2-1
TGTGCCAGCAGCCAGGGGGTAGCGGGGGGAATCGGTGAGCAGTTCTTC
CASSQGVAGGIGEQFF
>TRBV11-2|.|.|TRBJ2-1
TGTGCCAGCAGGGCGGGACTTTTTTCCAGCTCCTACAATGAGCAGTTCTTC
CASRAGLFSSSYNEQFF
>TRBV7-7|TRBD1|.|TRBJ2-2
TGTGCCAGCAGCTTAGCCACAGGGGGCTACACCGGGGAGCTGTTTTTT
CASSLATGGYTGELFF
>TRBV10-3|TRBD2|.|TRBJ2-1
TGTGCCATCAGTGAAAGCGGGAGTTCCTACAATGAGCAGTTCTTC
CAISESGSSYNEQFF
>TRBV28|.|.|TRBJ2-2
TGTGCCAGCAGTCCTCCGTATGGCCGCAGAAACACCGGGGAGCTGTTTTTT
CASSPPYGRRNTGELFF
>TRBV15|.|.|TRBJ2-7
TGTGCCACCGAAGCGGGCGGGCCCGAGCAGTACTTC
CATEAGGPEQYF
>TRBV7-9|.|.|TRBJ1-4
TGTGCCAGCAGCTCTTTAAGACGGGCTAATGAAAAACTGTTTTTT
CASSSLRRANEKLFF
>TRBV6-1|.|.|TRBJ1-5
TGTGCCAGCAGTGATTGGAGGGGTAGACATCAGCCCCAGCATTTT
CASSDWRGRHQPQHF
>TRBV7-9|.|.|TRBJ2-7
TGTGCCAGCAGCTTAGGCAGCGCCTACGAGCAGTACTTC
CASSLGSAYEQYF
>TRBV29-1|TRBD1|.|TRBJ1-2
TGCAGCGAAGCGACAGGGACGAACTTCCCCTATGGCTACACCTTC
CSEATGTNFPYGYTF
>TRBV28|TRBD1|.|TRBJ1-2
TGTGCCAGCGGACTGGTGCGGGACAGGGACTATGGCTACACCTTC
CASGLVRDRDYGYTF
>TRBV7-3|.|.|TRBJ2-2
TGTGCCAGCAGCGAAATTGGAGGCCCCGGGGAGCTGTTTTTT
CASSEIGGPGELFF
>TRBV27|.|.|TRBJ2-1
TGTGCCAGCAGTCGACAGGGAGGTCCCTACAATGAGCAGTTCTTC
CASSRQGGPYNEQFF
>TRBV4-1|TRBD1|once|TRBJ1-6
TGCGCCAGCAGCCATTACAGGGGAGGATCACCCCTCCACTTT
CASSHYRGGSPLHF
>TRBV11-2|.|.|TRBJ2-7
TGTGCCAGCAGCTTAGCTAAGGGGGCCTACGAGCAGTACTTC
CASSLAKGAYEQYF
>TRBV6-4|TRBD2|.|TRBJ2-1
TGTGCCAGCAGTGACGGGACTAGCGGGTACAATGAGCAGTTCTTC
CASSDGTSGYNEQFF
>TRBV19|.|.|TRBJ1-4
TGTGCCAGTAGAATCATAGGGAGTGAAAAACTGTTTTTT
CASRIIGSEKLFF
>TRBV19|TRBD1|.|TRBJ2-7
TGTGCCAGTAGTGTGGGACAGACCTACGAGCAGTACTTC
CASSVGQTYEQYF
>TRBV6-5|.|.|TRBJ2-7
TGTGCCAGCAGTTACTGGCCAACCCTTTTCGTCTACGAGCAGTACTTC
CASSYWPTLFVYEQYF
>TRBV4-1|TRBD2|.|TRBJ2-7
TGCGCCAGCAGCCAGAGCCTACTAGTTGCGGGAGCCCGCTACGAGCAGTACTTC
CASSQSLLVAGARYEQYF
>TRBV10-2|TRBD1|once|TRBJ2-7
TGCGCCAGCAGTGAGTTGGGACAGGTATACGAGCAGTACTTC
CASSELGQVYEQYF
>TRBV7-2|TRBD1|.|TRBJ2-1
TGTGCCAGCAGCGCGACAGGGGGTAACTCCTACAATGAGCAGTTCTTC
CASSATGGNSYNEQFF
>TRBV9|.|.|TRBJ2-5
TGTGCCAGCAGCGGGGGACTGGCCGATGAGACCCAGTACTTC
CASSGGLADETQYF
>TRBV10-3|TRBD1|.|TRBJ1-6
TGTGCCATCAGTGGACAGGGGGTATCTGACTCACCCCTCCACTTT
CAISGQGVSDSPLHF
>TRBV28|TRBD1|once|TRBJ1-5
TGTGCCAGCAGTTTACCGCAGGGGGCGAGTCAGCCCCAGCATTTT
CASSLPQGASQPQHF
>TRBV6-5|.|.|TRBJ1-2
TGTGCCAGCAGTTACGACAGAGACTATGGCTACACCTTC
CASSYDRDYGYTF
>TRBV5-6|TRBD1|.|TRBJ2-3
TGTGCCAGCAGCTTCCCCGGGGACAGCCGCACAGATACGCAGTATTTT
CASSFPGDSRTDTQYF
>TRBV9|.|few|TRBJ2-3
TGTGCCAGCAGCCTCAGGTTCACAGATACGCAGTATTTT
CASSLRFTDTQYF
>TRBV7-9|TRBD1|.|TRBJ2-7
TGTGCCAGCAGACAGGGGGGATCCTACGAGCAGTACTTC
CASRQGGSYEQYF
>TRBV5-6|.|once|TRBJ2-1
TGTGCCAGCAGCCCGTTCGGGAGATACGATGAGCAGTTCTTC
CASSPFGRYDEQFF
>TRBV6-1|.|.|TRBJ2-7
TGTGCCAGCAGTGAAGACTCGATACGCGAGCAGTACTTC
CASSEDSIREQYF
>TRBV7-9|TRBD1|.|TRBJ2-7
TGTGCCAGCAGCTTCCAGGGGGCCGACCTACCCTCCTACGAGCAGTACTTC
CASSFQGADLPSYEQYF
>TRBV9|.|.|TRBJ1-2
TGTGCCAGCAGCGGTAGGTTACAGGGATATGGCTACACCTTC
CASSGRLQGYGYTF
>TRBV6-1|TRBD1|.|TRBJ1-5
TGTGCCATCGGGGACAGGGGAAATCAGCCCCAGCATTTT
CAIGDRGNQPQHF
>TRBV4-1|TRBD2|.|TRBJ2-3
TGCGCCAGCAGACTAGCGGGGTGGAACACAGATACGCAGTATTTT
CASRLAGWNTDTQYF
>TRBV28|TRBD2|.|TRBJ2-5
TGTGCCAGCAGTCCGTCCTATAGCGGGAGGGTGGAGGTACAAGAGACCCAGTACTTC
CASSPSYSGRVEVQETQYF
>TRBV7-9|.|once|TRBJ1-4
TGTGCCAGCAGCGAGGCCTTCCTGGACTACGGGGAAAAACTGTTTTTT
CASSEAFLDYGEKLFF
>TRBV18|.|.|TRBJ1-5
TGTGCCAGCTCACTATCGGGAGCCGGGCGGCCCCAGCATTTT
CASSLSGAGRPQHF
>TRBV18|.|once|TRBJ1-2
TGTGCCAGCCGACCCCCAGGGAACTATGGCTACACCTTC
CASRPPGNYGYTF
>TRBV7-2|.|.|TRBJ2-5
TGTGCCAGCAGCCCATACGAGAGAGAGACCCAGTACTTC
CASSPYERETQYF
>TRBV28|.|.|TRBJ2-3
TGTGCCAGCAGTACTTACCCAGATACGCAGTATTTT
CASSTYPDTQYF
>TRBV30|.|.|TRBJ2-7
TGTGCCTGGAGTGTACTAGGGTACGAGCAGTACTTC
CAWSVLGYEQYF
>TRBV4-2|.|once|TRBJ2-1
TGTGCCAGCAGCCAAGAACAACCTTCCTACAATGAGCAGTTCTTC
CASSQEQPSYNEQFF
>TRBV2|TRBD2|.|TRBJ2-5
TGTGCCAGCAGTTATACTAGCGGAGAGACCCAGTACTTC
CASSYTSGETQYF
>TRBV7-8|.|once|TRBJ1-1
TGTGCCAGCAGCCTACGGACAGCTGAAGCTTTCTTT
CASSLRTAEAFF
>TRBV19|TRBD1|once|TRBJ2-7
TGTGCCAGGGGACAGGGCGAAATCTACGAGCAGTACTTC
CARGQGEIYEQYF
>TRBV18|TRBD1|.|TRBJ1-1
TGTGCCAGCTCGCCTAGGGGGCGCAGAAGCACTGAAGCTTTCTTT
CASSPRGRRSTEAFF